This T cell receptor beta chain was recorded in a study of T cells after somatic rescue of genetic block. TCRdb's table, derived via immunoSEQ multiplex PCR, lists solely in-frame clones and lacks some. The sample carries some 10,000 clones, less than 85% recorded once. The clonotype was recovered from a boy aged 5-17 years. Sequencing was performed on peripheral blood mononuclear cells (PBMCs).

The CDR3 DNA reads as TGTGCCAGCAGCCCTGGGACAGCCGGGGACCCTGAAGCTTTCTTT. Translated: CASSPGTAGDPEAFF. V usage is TRBV7-9 and J usage is TRBJ1-1; the match to TRBD1 covers 7 bases. The CDR3 runs 15 residues. Trimming removed 5 bases from V and 6 bases from J; junction bases left unmatched: 12. CDR1 SEHNR and CDR2 FQNEAQ come from the germline V gene (reference sequence).